These 28 T cell receptor beta chains originate from one sample sequenced in a study of B cell selection in AIRE deficiency. Regulatory T cells were sorted as CD4+CD25hiCD127low/negative cells. Profiled with immunoSEQ multiplex PCR; TCRdb holds only in-frame clones, not every one. The sample carries 20,000 to 30,000 clones, about nine tenths recorded once. The source material was CD4+CD25+ Tregs sorted from PBMCs. The receptors were sampled from a human donor in good health.

This chain joins TRBV19 and TRBJ2-1, with 10 bases matching TRBD2. The CDR3 consists of 20 residues. Germline loops: CDR1 LNHDA, CDR2 SQIVND (reference sequence). Trimming at V came to 5 bases and at J to 0 bases, leaving 16 bases not matched to a gene. The CDR3 sequence is CASSPRGSGGRLSSYNEQFF. In nucleotides, the CDR3 is TGTGCCAGTAGTCCCCGGGGTAGCGGGGGGCGCTTGAGCTCCTACAATGAGCAGTTCTTC.

The chain combines TRBV6-1 with TRBJ2-5; D possibly corresponds to TRBD2 (6 bases). Germline CDR1 MNHNS, CDR2 SASEGT. This CDR3 has 14 amino acids. With 2 bases removed from V and 7 bases from J, the gap between germline ends came to 14 bases. DNA of the CDR3: TGTGCCAGCAGTGAACTCGGGAGCGAAGTGACCCAGTACTTC. This encodes CASSELGSEVTQYF.

The rearrangement joins TRBV6-5 to TRBJ2-1, with 7 bases fitting TRBD1. The germline CDR1 and CDR2 sequences are MNHEY and SVGAGI. V trimming: 8 bases; J trimming: 2 bases; junction bases outside the gene matches: 6. This CDR3 has 14 amino acids. CDR3: CASSRQGAYNEQFF. CDR3 nucleotides: TGTGCCAGCTCACGGCAGGGGGCCTACAATGAGCAGTTCTTC.

The chain has TRBV29-1 and TRBJ1-2; D is possibly TRBD1 (5 bases). Germline CDR1 is SQVTM and CDR2 is ANQGSEA. Trimming took off 5 bases at V and 2 bases at J, with 18 bases between the two ends. The CDR3 is 15 amino acids. CDR3 nucleotide sequence: TGCAGCGTTACGAAAAGCGCAGGGAGAAACTATGGCTACACCTTC. As protein: CSVTKSAGRNYGYTF.

This chain connects TRBV29-1 to TRBJ2-2, with a possible D match to TRBD1 (6 bases). Trimming left V 7 bases short and J 0 bases short, with 12 bases between. Germline V lookup: CDR1 SQVTM, CDR2 ANQGSEA. CDR3 size: 14 residues. Here the CDR3 reads CSAPRDTNTGELFF. The CDR3 bases are TGCAGCGCCCCCCGGGACACGAACACCGGGGAGCTGTTTTTT.

This clone was detected only once. The J gene is TRBJ2-1, the V gene TRBV7-9; the match to TRBD2 covers 9 bases. The CDR3 is 16 amino acids. Germline V lookup: CDR1 SEHNR, CDR2 FQNEAQ (reference sequence). The ends lost 5 bases at V and 6 bases at J; junction bases unmatched: 11. CDR3 nucleotide sequence: TGTGCCAGCAGCCCTACGGGAGCGGGGGGCCGCAATGAGCAGTTCTTC. Protein sequence: CASSPTGAGGRNEQFF.

This clone was counted once. V gene TRBV7-9 combines with J gene TRBJ2-6, with unresolved D. V was trimmed by 3 bases and J by 2 bases, leaving 8 bases between them. Per the germline V gene, CDR1 is SEHNR and CDR2 is FQNEAQ (reference sequence). This CDR3 is 15 amino acids long. As DNA, the CDR3 is TGTGCCAGCAGCTTTTTCGAACCTGGGGCCAACGTCCTGACTTTC. Protein product: CASSFFEPGANVLTF.

This chain links TRBV7-9 with TRBJ1-1; D is ambiguous. The germline V gene has CDR1 SEHNR and CDR2 FQNEAQ (reference sequence). The CDR3 length is 12 residues. The V end was cut by 3 bases, the J end by 2 bases, with 4 bases between. CDR3 sequence: CASSFPNTEAFF. In nucleotides, the CDR3 is TGTGCCAGCAGCTTCCCCAACACTGAAGCTTTCTTT.

V and J are TRBV10-3 and TRBJ1-2; 9 bases align to TRBD1. Germline trimming cut 6 bases from V and 0 bases from J; bases unmatched to any gene: 5. The germline gives CDR1 ENHRY, CDR2 SYGVKD. The CDR3 totals 15 residues. In DNA, the CDR3 is TGTGCCATCAGCATACAGGGGGCTCCTAACTATGGCTACACCTTC. This codes for CAISIQGAPNYGYTF.

The chain uses TRBV12-5 and TRBJ2-3; D remains ambiguous. The germline V gene encodes CDR1 LGHNT and CDR2 FRNRAP. This CDR3 comprises 11 residues. V shed 6 bases and J shed 6 bases, with 7 bases lying between them. The CDR3 sequence is CASGVGDTQYF. CDR3 nucleotides: TGTGCTAGTGGGGTCGGGGATACGCAGTATTTT.

The chain joins TRBV19 to TRBJ1-5; D is unclear. V was trimmed by 3 bases and J by 0 bases, leaving 6 bases between them. Germline CDR1 LNHDA, CDR2 SQIVND (reference sequence). The CDR3 contains 14 residues. The DNA for the CDR3 is TGTGCCAGTAGTATTCCCATTAGCAATCAGCCCCAGCATTTT. Protein product: CASSIPISNQPQHF.

The chain uses TRBV11-2 and TRBJ1-3; no clear D gene. The CDR3 is 15 amino acids. From germline, CDR1 is SGHAT and CDR2 FQNNGV. Trimming removed 1 base from V and 4 bases from J, with 11 bases in between. The CDR3 reads CASSLAWVGGNTIYF. The DNA of the CDR3 is TGTGCCAGCAGCTTAGCGTGGGTCGGGGGAAACACCATATATTTT.

V is TRBV9 and J is TRBJ2-1; D possibly corresponds to TRBD2 (7 bases). The CDR3 is made up of 14 amino acids. The germline gives CDR1 SGDLS, CDR2 YYNGEE. Trimming took off 6 bases at V and 9 bases at J, with 19 bases between the two ends. This CDR3 reads CASNTLEGGGEQFF. CDR3 nucleotide sequence: TGTGCCAGCAACACACTCGAGGGAGGGGGTGAGCAGTTCTTC.

This chain links TRBV7-3 with TRBJ2-3; 9 bases line up with TRBD2. CDR1 is SGHTA and CDR2 is FQGTGA in the germline V gene. The J segment lost 2 bases and the V segment lost 3 bases, leaving 6 bases of the junction unmatched. This CDR3 contains 16 residues. CDR3 DNA sequence: TGTGCCAGCAGCTTGGCCGGCGGGGGGGCCACAGATACGCAGTATTTT. Translated: CASSLAGGGATDTQYF.

The V and J genes are TRBV7-9 and TRBJ2-5; TRBD1 matches at 7 bases. Germline values: CDR1 SEHNR, CDR2 FQNEAQ (reference sequence). The V segment lost 4 bases and the J segment 2 bases; nucleotides outside the gene matches: 7. CDR3 length: 15 amino acids. The CDR3: CASSSRDSSQETQYF. The CDR3 DNA follows: TGTGCCAGCAGCTCTCGGGACAGCTCTCAAGAGACCCAGTACTTC.

The chain carries TRBV11-3 and TRBJ2-1; D is ambiguous. The germline V and J ends were trimmed by 3 bases and 11 bases, with 11 bases remaining between them. Germline assignment: CDR1 SGHNT and CDR2 YENEEA. This CDR3 has 12 amino acids. The CDR3 region has the DNA TGTGCCAGCAGCTTTGACTGGGATAAGCAGTTCTTC. It yields the protein CASSFDWDKQFF.

This sequence joins TRBV5-6 and TRBJ1-1, with 9 bases aligning to TRBD1. CDR3 length: 16 residues. Germline V CDR1 and CDR2: SGHDT, YYEEEE. After removal of 3 bases from V and 2 bases from J, the junction contained 8 bases not matched to a gene. The chain's CDR3 is CASSWAPTGGNTEAFF. For the CDR3, the DNA is TGTGCCAGCAGCTGGGCCCCTACAGGGGGCAACACTGAAGCTTTCTTT.

The CDR3 DNA reads TGTGCCAGCAGAGAGAGCAGGAGCTTTGGGGAGCTGTTTTTT. Amino acid sequence: CASRESRSFGELFF. The V gene is TRBV7-2, the J gene TRBJ2-2; D gene ambiguous. Deletions cut 6 bases from V and 8 bases from J, with 16 bases between. This CDR3 has 14 residues. The V gene's germline CDR1 is SGHTA and CDR2 FQGNSA.

The V call is TRBV5-1, the J call TRBJ2-2, with D possibly TRBD2 on 6 matching bases. Germline CDR1 is SGHRS and CDR2 is YFSETQ. Deletions cut 0 bases from V and 2 bases from J, with 11 bases between. This CDR3 region has 16 residues. The CDR3 bases are TGCGCCAGCAGCTTGGGCCTAGCGATAAACACCGGGGAGCTGTTTTTT. The encoded protein is CASSLGLAINTGELFF.

This chain joins TRBV4-3 and TRBJ2-1, with D possibly being TRBD2 (5 bases). Per germline, CDR1 LGHNA and CDR2 YSLEER. The CDR3 sequence is 16 residues long. Between the trimmed V and J ends, which lost 1 base and 5 bases, there was a span of 15 bases. CDR3 region: CASSQGSGILNNEQFF. The CDR3 DNA is TGCGCCAGCAGCCAAGGGTCCGGGATCCTTAACAATGAGCAGTTCTTC.

V usage is TRBV20-1 and J usage is TRBJ2-7; D not resolved. Germline V lookup: CDR1 DFQATT, CDR2 SNEGSKA (reference sequence). CDR3 length: 11 residues. V lost 0 bases and J 5 bases, leaving 5 bases between the germline ends. The CDR3 sequence: CSARDLHEQYF. CDR3 nucleotides: TGCAGTGCTAGAGATTTACACGAGCAGTACTTC.

The rearrangement links TRBV11-2 to TRBJ2-5; D remains ambiguous. The CDR3 has 14 residues. The germline V and J ends were trimmed by 3 bases and 0 bases, with 8 bases remaining between them. Per germline, CDR1 SGHAT and CDR2 FQNNGV. The CDR3 DNA follows: TGTGCCAGCAGCTTCTCGTCAAACCAAGAGACCCAGTACTTC. Translation: CASSFSSNQETQYF.

This clone has just a few counts. This chain links TRBV18 with TRBJ1-1; 8 nucleotides match TRBD1. V shed 3 bases and J 9 bases; nucleotides not matched to a gene: 6. The CDR3 is 13 amino acids. Germline V CDR1 and CDR2: KGHSH, LQKENI. In DNA form, the CDR3 reads TGTGCCAGCTCACCCCCGGGACAGGTGAAAGCTTTCTTT. Its protein is CASSPPGQVKAFF.

This rearrangement joins TRBV6-6 to TRBJ2-3; D perhaps matches TRBD2 (7 bases). CDR1 and CDR2 from the germline V gene are MNHNY and SVGAGI (reference sequence). V lost 9 bases and J lost 0, with 19 bases in between. The CDR3 has 16 residues. The CDR3 loop is CASPKGGALSTDTQYF. DNA of the CDR3: TGTGCCAGTCCTAAGGGGGGGGCGCTTAGCACAGATACGCAGTATTTT.

J is TRBJ2-1 and V is TRBV5-1; D not certain. CDR3 size: 15 residues. V was clipped by 0 bases and J by 10 bases, with 17 bases between them. The germline CDR1 and CDR2 sequences are SGHRS and YFSETQ. As DNA, the CDR3 is TGCGCCAGCAGCTTGGGCCCCAGTTGGCAAGGAGAGCAGTTCTTC. Amino acid sequence: CASSLGPSWQGEQFF.

The chain is built from TRBV11-3 and TRBJ2-2; perhaps TRBD1 as D (5 bases). V was cut by 2 bases and J by 7 bases, with 11 bases left in between. The CDR3 has 14 residues. Germline loops: CDR1 SGHNT, CDR2 YENEEA. The CDR3 DNA sequence: TGTGCCAGCAGCTTATCGACAGCTCGCGGGGAGCTGTTTTTT. Protein sequence: CASSLSTARGELFF.

The chain recombines TRBV6-5 with TRBJ1-5; 7 bases line up with TRBD1. Trimming took 2 bases from V and 6 from J; bases not matched to a gene: 4. The CDR3 is 14 amino acids. The germline CDR1 and CDR2 sequences are MNHEY and SVGAGI. The CDR3, as DNA: TGTGCCAGCAGTTACCGACAGGGAGGTCAGCCCCAGCATTTT. Residues: CASSYRQGGQPQHF.

This chain links TRBV5-8 with TRBJ2-7, with 11 positions matching TRBD2. V dropped 2 bases and J dropped 0; count of bases not matched to a gene: 7. CDR3 length: 17 residues. Germline lookup yields CDR1 SGHTS and CDR2 YDEGEE. CDR3 loop: CASSLLAGATFSYEQYF. The CDR3 DNA reads as TGTGCCAGCAGCTTACTAGCGGGGGCAACCTTCTCCTACGAGCAGTACTTC.